Below, one T cell receptor beta chain is given with its context. The target antigen is unknown. This specimen comes from a study of cytomegalovirus exposure and HLA in healthy donors. CDR3 length: 14 amino acids. Looked up from germline, CDR1 is MGHDK and CDR2 is SYGVNS. V was pared by 5 bases and J by 4 bases, with 13 bases between. Study-wide points: Within the 130 or so validation repertoires, first-cohort TCR clusters tended to co-occur, according to a later analysis. The authors listed over 150 TCR beta chains as cytomegalovirus-associated.

The donors were in the approximately 130-subject validation cohort; that cohort was separate from the 666-subject first cohort. The data were produced by immunoSEQ multiplex PCR, yet TCRdb's version contains in-frame clones alone and is incomplete. This repertoire shows 150,000 to 200,000 clones, around 86% found once; its top ten account for around 1.6%. The sample was PBMCs. The V call is TRBV25-1, the J call TRBJ2-3; D is possibly TRBD2 (5 bases). The sequence was collected from a woman between 18 and 29 years old in good health and CMV-seronegative. In DNA, the CDR3 is TGTGCCAGCAGTCCCCCCTATAGCGCAGATACGCAGTATTTT. Its protein is CASSPPYSADTQYF.